This T cell receptor (beta chain) appears in the sequencing data of a study of response to subunit inactivated influenza vaccine. TCRdb re-called the RT-PCR reads through MiXCR, storing one row per CDR3 protein. Of over 800,000 distinct CDR3 sequences listed, about 20% are singletons. This clonotype was seen at least ten times. This receptor was identified in a man aged 45 to 65 who received an inactivated influenza vaccine. The specimen comprised PBMCs from blood, sampled about 5 days after vaccination.

Written as DNA, the CDR3 is TGTGCCAGCAGTACAGGGGGGAACACCGGGGAGCTGTTTTTT. This encodes CASSTGGNTGELFF. The rearrangement uses TRBV6-1 and TRBJ2-2, with 8 positions matching TRBD1. The CDR3 has 14 amino acids. V lost 5 bases to trimming and J lost 1 base; unmatched junction nucleotides: 0. The germline V gene has CDR1 MNHNS and CDR2 SASEGT.